This T cell receptor (beta chain) is from a study of blood T cell repertoires in COVID-19. Study details: Samples came from the United States, Italy and Spain, spanning acute and convalescent COVID-19. PBMCs, B-cell-depleted T cells, or T cells provided the cDNA or gDNA that made up the material.

Germline V gene data show CDR1 as SGDLS and CDR2 as YYNGEE. The ends were cut back, 0 bases at V and 3 bases at J, with 15 bases in the middle. The CDR3 has 16 amino acids. TCRdb's table, derived via immunoSEQ multiplex PCR, lists solely in-frame clones and lacks some. The repertoire holds around 470,000 clones, with 89% as singletons. Seattle participants joined during active infection and were tracked over time. Sequencing was carried out using peripheral blood. The chain uses TRBV9 and TRBJ1-2; D is ambiguous. This TCR was sampled from a man aged 18 to 30 with COVID-19, enrolled during active disease. The CDR3 sequence: CASSVDPEGIYYGYTF. Written as DNA, the CDR3 is TGTGCCAGCAGCGTAGACCCAGAGGGTATATACTATGGCTACACCTTC.